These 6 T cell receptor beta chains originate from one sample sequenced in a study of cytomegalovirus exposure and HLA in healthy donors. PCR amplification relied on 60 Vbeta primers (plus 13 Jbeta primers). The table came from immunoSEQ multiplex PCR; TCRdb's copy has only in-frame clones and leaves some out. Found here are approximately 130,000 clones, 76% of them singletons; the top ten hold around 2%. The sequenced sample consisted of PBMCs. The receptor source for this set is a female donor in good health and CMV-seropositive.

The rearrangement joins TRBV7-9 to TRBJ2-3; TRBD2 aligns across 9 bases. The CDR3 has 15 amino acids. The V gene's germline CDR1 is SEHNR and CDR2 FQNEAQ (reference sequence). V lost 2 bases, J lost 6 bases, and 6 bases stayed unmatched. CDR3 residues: CASSLIAGGRDTQYF. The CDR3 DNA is TGTGCCAGCAGCTTAATTGCGGGGGGGAGGGATACGCAGTATTTT.

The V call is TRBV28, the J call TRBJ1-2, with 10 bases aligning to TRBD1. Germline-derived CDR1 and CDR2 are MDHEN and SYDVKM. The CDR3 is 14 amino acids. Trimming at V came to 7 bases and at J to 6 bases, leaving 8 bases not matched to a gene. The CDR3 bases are TGTGCCAGCAACACCGGGACAGGGGCGAATGGCTACACCTTC. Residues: CASNTGTGANGYTF.

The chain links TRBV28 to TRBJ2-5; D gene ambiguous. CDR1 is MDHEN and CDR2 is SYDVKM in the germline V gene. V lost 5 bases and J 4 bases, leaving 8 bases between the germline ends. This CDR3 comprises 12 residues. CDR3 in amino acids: CASSSELETQYF. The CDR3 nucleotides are TGTGCCAGCAGTAGTGAGCTAGAGACCCAGTACTTC. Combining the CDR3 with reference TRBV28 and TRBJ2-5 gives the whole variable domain DVKVTQSSRYLVKRTGEKVFLECVQDMDHENMFWYRQDPGLGLRLIYFSYDVKMKEKGDIPEGYSVSREKKERFSLILESASTNQTSMYLCASSSELETQYFGPGTRLLVL.

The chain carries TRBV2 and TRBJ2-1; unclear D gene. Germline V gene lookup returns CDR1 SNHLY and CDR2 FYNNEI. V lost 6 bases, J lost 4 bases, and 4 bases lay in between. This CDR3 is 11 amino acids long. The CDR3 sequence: CASSGYNEQFF. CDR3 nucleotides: TGTGCCAGCAGCGGTTACAATGAGCAGTTCTTC.

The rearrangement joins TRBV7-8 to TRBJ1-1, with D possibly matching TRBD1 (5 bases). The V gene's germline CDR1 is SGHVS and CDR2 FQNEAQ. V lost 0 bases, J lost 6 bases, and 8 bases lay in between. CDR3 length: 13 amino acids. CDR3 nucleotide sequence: TGTGCCAGCAGCTTAGCTGGGGCAGCTGAAGCTTTCTTT. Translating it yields CASSLAGAAEAFF.

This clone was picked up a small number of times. The DNA of the CDR3 is TGTGCCAGCCTGACTAGGTTGGGGTACAATGAGCAGTTCTTC. The encoded protein is CASLTRLGYNEQFF. This rearrangement joins TRBV28 to TRBJ2-1, with D maybe TRBD2 (6 bases). The germline V gene encodes CDR1 MDHEN and CDR2 SYDVKM. The CDR3 has 14 residues. The V end lost 8 bases, the J end lost 4 bases, and 15 bases lay between the germline ends.